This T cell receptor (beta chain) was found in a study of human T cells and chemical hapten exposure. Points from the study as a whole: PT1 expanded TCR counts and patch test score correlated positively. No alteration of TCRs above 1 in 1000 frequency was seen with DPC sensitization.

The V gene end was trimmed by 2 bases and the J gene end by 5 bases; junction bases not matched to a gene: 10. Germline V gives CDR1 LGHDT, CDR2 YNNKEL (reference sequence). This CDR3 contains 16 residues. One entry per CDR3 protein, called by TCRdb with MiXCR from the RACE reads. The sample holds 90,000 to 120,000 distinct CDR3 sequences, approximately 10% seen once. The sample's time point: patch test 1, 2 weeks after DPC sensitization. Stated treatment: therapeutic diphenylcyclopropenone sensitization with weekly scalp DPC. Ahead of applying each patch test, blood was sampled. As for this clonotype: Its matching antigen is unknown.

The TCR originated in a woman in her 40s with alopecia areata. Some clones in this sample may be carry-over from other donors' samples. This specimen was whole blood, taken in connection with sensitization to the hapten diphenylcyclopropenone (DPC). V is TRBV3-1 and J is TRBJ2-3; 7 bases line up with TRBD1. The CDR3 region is CASSQHERGRLDTQYF. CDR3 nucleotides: TGTGCCAGCAGCCAACATGAGAGGGGGCGCCTAGATACGCAGTATTTT.